The 15 T cell receptor beta chains presented below share a single source sample, sequenced in a study of T cell changes during pregnancy in multiple sclerosis. Data came from immunoSEQ multiplex PCR; TCRdb stores just in-frame clones and leaves some out. This sample yields 77,000 or so clones, of which roughly 95% are seen a single time; around 0.75% belongs to the top ten. This material consisted of peripheral blood, taken in the second trimester of pregnancy. The receptor set was obtained from a female donor in good health, enrolled as a control in a pregnancy study.

Only one count was recorded for this clone. The chain carries TRBV7-2 and TRBJ1-1; 8 bases align to TRBD1. J lost 6 bases, V lost 2 bases, and 5 bases had no gene match. The CDR3 spans 14 residues. Germline assignment: CDR1 SGHTA and CDR2 FQGNSA. CDR3 sequence reads: CASSLQGAVAEAFF. CDR3 DNA sequence: TGTGCCAGCAGCTTACAGGGGGCGGTGGCTGAAGCTTTCTTT.

The chain is built from TRBV6-5 and TRBJ1-5, with a tentative D call TRBD1 (6 bases). The germline V and J ends were trimmed by 6 bases and 6 bases, with 15 bases remaining between them. The V gene's germline CDR1 is MNHEY and CDR2 SVGAGI. The CDR3 length is 14 residues. The CDR3 region has the DNA TGTGCCAGCAGACAAACGGGGGGCATTCAGCCCCAGCATTTT. Translating gives CASRQTGGIQPQHF.

This sequence joins TRBV7-7 and TRBJ2-3; TRBD1 is a possible D gene (6 bases). The CDR3 covers 13 residues. The germline gives CDR1 SSHAT, CDR2 FNYEAQ (reference sequence). Trimming left V 3 bases short and J 6 bases short, with 10 bases between. CDR3 bases: TGTGCCAGCAGCTTTGCCACAGGGGATACGCAGTATTTT. It encodes CASSFATGDTQYF.

The V call is TRBV10-3, the J call TRBJ1-2; weak D call: TRBD1 (5 bases). The CDR3 length is 14 residues. CDR1 ENHRY and CDR2 SYGVKD come from the germline V gene. Trimming left V 6 bases short and J 5 bases short, with 16 bases between. The CDR3 sequence is CAIRGPQEGYGYTF. CDR3 coding DNA: TGTGCCATCAGGGGGCCACAGGAAGGGTATGGCTACACCTTC.

V and J are TRBV9 and TRBJ1-2; no definite D call. Trimming removed 0 bases from V and 6 bases from J, with 12 bases in between. The CDR3 has 14 residues. Germline V gene lookup returns CDR1 SGDLS and CDR2 YYNGEE. CDR3 DNA: TGTGCCAGCAGCGTAGCGGCGGCGGCTGATGGCTACACCTTC. Translation: CASSVAAAADGYTF.

The rearrangement joins TRBV4-2 to TRBJ1-2; 8 bases are a match to TRBD1. The CDR3 spans 18 residues. With V trimmed by 0 bases and J by 4 bases, 13 bases remained unmatched. Germline V gene sequence: CDR1 LGHNA, CDR2 YNFKEQ. The CDR3 DNA is TGTGCCAGCAGCCAAGATGGTATTAGGCAGGGGGCGGTCTATGGCTACACCTTC. Translating gives CASSQDGIRQGAVYGYTF.

The J gene is TRBJ2-1, the V gene TRBV5-4; 14 nucleotides agree with TRBD2. Losses at the gene ends were 4 bases for V and 5 bases for J; bases not matched to a gene: 5. The CDR3 consists of 16 residues. CDR1 is SGHNT, CDR2 YYREEE, per germline (reference sequence). This CDR3 reads CASSPRLAGGHNEQFF. The CDR3 DNA reads as TGTGCCAGCAGCCCCAGACTAGCGGGGGGGCACAATGAGCAGTTCTTC.

V usage is TRBV12-5 and J usage is TRBJ2-3; possible D gene TRBD1, 6 bases. From germline, CDR1 is LGHNT and CDR2 FRNRAP. Trimming took off 5 bases at V and 4 bases at J, with 13 bases between the two ends. The CDR3 is made up of 14 amino acids. Here the CDR3 DNA reads TGTGCTAGTGGTAGGGGGTCCAAGGCAGATACGCAGTATTTT. It codes for CASGRGSKADTQYF.

The V and J genes are TRBV30 and TRBJ1-5, with 11 bases identical to TRBD1. The trim removed 0 bases at V and 1 base at J, leaving 5 bases unmatched. Per the germline V gene, CDR1 is GTSNPN and CDR2 is SVGIG (reference sequence). This CDR3 has 17 residues. CDR3 region: CAWSVGDRGESNQPQHF. The CDR3 DNA sequence: TGTGCCTGGAGTGTAGGGGACAGGGGGGAGAGCAATCAGCCCCAGCATTTT.

The genes are TRBV7-2 and TRBJ1-1; 9 bases align to TRBD1. Trimming cost V 1 base and J 12 bases; bases outside gene matches: 9. The CDR3 contains 14 residues. Looked up from germline, CDR1 is SGHTA and CDR2 is FQGNSA. CDR3 sequence: CASSLGGGQGSTFF. DNA for the CDR3: TGTGCCAGCAGCTTAGGTGGGGGACAGGGTAGCACTTTCTTT.

This clone was counted once. This rearrangement joins TRBV4-1 to TRBJ1-4; 7 nucleotides match TRBD1. The ends lost 6 bases at V and 3 bases at J; junction bases unmatched: 7. In germline, CDR1 is MGHRA, CDR2 YSYEKL. The CDR3 extends over 15 amino acids. DNA for the CDR3: TGCGCCAGCAGTCTTTCCGGGACAGCTAATGAAAAACTGTTTTTT. Encoded protein: CASSLSGTANEKLFF.

The chain combines TRBV7-9 with TRBJ1-1, with a tentative D call TRBD1 (5 bases). Trimming stripped 4 bases from V and 1 base from J, with 7 bases between. Germline V gene sequence: CDR1 SEHNR, CDR2 FQNEAQ (reference sequence). This CDR3 comprises 13 residues. CDR3 sequence (DNA): TGTGCCAGCAGCTCAGACAGGAACACTGAAGCTTTCTTT. Translated, it gives CASSSDRNTEAFF.

The J gene is TRBJ1-3, the V gene TRBV7-2, with TRBD1 as a possible D gene (6 bases). The CDR3 is 15 residues long. With 5 bases removed from V and 2 bases from J, the gap between germline ends came to 13 bases. Per germline, CDR1 SGHTA and CDR2 FQGNSA. The CDR3 is CASSRGISTGNTIYF. The CDR3 nucleotides are TGTGCCAGCAGCAGGGGGATTTCCACTGGAAACACCATATATTTT.

The V gene is TRBV18, the J gene TRBJ2-3, with D possibly TRBD2 on 6 matching bases. This CDR3 comprises 15 residues. Trimming shortened V by 2 bases and J by 2 bases, and 11 bases separated the two germline ends. In germline, CDR1 is KGHSH, CDR2 LQKENI. The CDR3 spells CASSPAGLVTDTQYF. CDR3 sequence (DNA): TGTGCCAGCTCACCAGCGGGGCTTGTCACAGATACGCAGTATTTT. The variable domain in full, with the rest retrieved from reference TRBV18 and TRBJ2-3, is NAGVMQNPRHLVRRRGQEARLRCSPMKGHSHVYWYRQLPEEGLKFMVYLQKENIIDESGMPKERFSAEFPKEGPSILRIQQVVRGDSAAYFCASSPAGLVTDTQYFGPGTRLTVL.

The sample holds one count of this clone. This chain links TRBV29-1 with TRBJ2-3, with a tentative D call TRBD2 (6 bases). Germline V gene sequence: CDR1 SQVTM, CDR2 ANQGSEA. This CDR3 is 13 amino acids long. V lost 6 bases and J lost 2, with 12 bases in between. The CDR3 region is CSVERDSTDTQYF. For the CDR3, the DNA is TGCAGCGTCGAACGGGACTCCACAGATACGCAGTATTTT.